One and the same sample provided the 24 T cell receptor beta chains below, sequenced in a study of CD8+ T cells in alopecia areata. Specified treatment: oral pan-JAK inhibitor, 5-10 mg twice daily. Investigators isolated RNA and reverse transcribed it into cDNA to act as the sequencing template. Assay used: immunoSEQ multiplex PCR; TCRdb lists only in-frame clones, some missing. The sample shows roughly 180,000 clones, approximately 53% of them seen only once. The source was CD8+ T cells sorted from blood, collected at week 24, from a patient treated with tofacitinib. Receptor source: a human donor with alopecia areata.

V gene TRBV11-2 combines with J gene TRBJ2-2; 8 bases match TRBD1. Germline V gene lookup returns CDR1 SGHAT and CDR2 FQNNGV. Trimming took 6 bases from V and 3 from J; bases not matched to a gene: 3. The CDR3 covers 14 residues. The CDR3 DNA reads TGTGCCAGCAGGGGACAGGAGGACACCGGGGAGCTGTTTTTT. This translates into CASRGQEDTGELFF.

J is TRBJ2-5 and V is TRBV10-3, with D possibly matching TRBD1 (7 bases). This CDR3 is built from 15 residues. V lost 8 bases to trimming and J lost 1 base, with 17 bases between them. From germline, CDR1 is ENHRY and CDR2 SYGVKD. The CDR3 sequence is CAIGRDSTSQETQYF. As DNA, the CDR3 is TGTGCCATCGGGCGGGACAGTACATCCCAAGAGACCCAGTACTTC.

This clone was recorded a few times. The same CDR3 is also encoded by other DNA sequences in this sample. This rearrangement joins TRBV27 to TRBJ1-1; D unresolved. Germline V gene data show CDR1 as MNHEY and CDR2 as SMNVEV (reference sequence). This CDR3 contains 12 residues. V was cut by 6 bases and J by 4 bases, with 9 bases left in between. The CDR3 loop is CASSSGFTEAFF. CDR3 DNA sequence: TGTGCCAGCAGCTCGGGGTTCACTGAAGCTTTCTTT.

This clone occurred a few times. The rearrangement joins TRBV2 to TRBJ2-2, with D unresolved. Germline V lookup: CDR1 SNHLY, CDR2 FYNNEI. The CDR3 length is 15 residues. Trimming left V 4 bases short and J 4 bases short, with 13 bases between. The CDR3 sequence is CASSVYPSTTGELFF. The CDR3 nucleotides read TGTGCCAGCAGTGTTTACCCATCGACCACCGGGGAGCTGTTTTTT.

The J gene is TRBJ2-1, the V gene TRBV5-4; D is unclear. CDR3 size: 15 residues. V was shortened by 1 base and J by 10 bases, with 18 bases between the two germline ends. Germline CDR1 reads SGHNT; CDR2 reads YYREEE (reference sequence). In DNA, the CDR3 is TGTGCCAGCAGCTTGAGATCCGGGCCCAGTTGGGAGCAGTTCTTC. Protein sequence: CASSLRSGPSWEQFF.

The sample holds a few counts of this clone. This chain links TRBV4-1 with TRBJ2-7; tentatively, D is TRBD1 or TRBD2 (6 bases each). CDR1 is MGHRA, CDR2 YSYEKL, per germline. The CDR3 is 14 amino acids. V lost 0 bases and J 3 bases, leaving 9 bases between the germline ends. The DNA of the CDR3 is TGCGCCAGCAGCCAAGAGGAGGGGGTCTACGAGCAGTACTTC. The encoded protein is CASSQEEGVYEQYF.

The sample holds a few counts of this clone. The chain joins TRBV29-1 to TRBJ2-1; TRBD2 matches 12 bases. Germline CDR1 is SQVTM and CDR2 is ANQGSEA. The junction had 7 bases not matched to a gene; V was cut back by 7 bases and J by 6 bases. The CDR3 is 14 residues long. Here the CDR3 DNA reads TGCAGCGCATCTAGCGGGGGGGCCTTCAATGAGCAGTTCTTC. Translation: CSASSGGAFNEQFF.

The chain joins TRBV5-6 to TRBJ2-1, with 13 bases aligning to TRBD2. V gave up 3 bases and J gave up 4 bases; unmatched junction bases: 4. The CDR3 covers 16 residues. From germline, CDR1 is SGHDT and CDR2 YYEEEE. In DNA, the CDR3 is TGTGCCAGCAGCTGGAGGACTAGCGGGAGTTACAATGAGCAGTTCTTC. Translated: CASSWRTSGSYNEQFF.

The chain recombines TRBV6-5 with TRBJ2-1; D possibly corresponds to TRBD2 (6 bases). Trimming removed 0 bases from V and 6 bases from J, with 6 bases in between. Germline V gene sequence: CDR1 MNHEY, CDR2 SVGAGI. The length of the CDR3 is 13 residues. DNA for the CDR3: TGTGCCAGCAGTTACTCGGAGGGCAATGAGCAGTTCTTC. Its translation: CASSYSEGNEQFF.

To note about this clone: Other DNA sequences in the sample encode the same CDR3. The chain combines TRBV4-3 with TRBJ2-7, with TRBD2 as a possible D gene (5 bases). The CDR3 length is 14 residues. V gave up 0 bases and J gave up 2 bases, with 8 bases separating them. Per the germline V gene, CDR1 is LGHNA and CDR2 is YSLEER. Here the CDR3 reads CASSQDTGTYEQYF. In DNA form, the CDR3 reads TGCGCCAGCAGCCAAGATACGGGGACCTACGAGCAGTACTTC.

CDR3 in DNA: TGTGCCAGCAGCCTAGGGGCCGCCCCCTCTGGGGCCAACGTCCTGACTTTC. The encoded protein is CASSLGAAPSGANVLTF. The rearrangement uses TRBV9 and TRBJ2-6, with a weak D call TRBD1 (5 bases). Between the trimmed V and J ends, which lost 4 bases and 0 bases, there was a span of 14 bases. The CDR3 covers 17 residues. The germline gives CDR1 SGDLS, CDR2 YYNGEE. The whole variable domain, remainder taken from reference TRBV9 and TRBJ2-6, is DSGVTQTPKHLITATGQRVTLRCSPRSGDLSVYWYQQSLDQGLQFLIQYYNGEERAKGNILERFSAQQFPDLHSELNLSSLELGDSALYFCASSLGAAPSGANVLTFGAGSRLTVL.

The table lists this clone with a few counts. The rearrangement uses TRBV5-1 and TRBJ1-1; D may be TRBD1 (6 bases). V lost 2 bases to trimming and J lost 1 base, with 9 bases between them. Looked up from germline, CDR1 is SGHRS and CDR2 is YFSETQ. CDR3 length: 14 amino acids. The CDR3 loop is CASSLGGTNTEAFF. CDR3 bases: TGCGCCAGCAGCTTAGGGGGGACGAACACTGAAGCTTTCTTT.

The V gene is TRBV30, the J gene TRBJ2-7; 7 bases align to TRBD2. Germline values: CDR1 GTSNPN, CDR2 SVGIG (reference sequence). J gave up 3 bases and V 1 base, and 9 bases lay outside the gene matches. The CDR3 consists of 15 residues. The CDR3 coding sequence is TGTGCCTGGAGTGGGGAGGGGACCTATCACTACGAGCAGTACTTC. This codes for CAWSGEGTYHYEQYF. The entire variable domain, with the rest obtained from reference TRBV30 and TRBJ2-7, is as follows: SQTIHQWPATLVQPVGSPLSLECTVEGTSNPNLYWYRQAAGRGLQLLFYSVGIGQISSEVPQNLSASRPQDRQFILSSKKLLLSDSGFYLCAWSGEGTYHYEQYFGPGTRLTVT.

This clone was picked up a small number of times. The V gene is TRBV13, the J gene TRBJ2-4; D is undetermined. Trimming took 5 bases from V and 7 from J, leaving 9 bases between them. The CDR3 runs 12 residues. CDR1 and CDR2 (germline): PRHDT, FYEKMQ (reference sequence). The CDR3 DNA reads TGTGCCAGCAGCCCGCGAGAGAACATTCAGTACTTC. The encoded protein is CASSPRENIQYF.

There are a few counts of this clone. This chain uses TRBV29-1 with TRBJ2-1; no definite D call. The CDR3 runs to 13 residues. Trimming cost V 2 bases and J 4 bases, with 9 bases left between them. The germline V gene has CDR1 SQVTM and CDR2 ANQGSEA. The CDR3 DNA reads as TGCAGCGTTGAAAGTGAACAGTACAATGAGCAGTTCTTC. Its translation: CSVESEQYNEQFF.

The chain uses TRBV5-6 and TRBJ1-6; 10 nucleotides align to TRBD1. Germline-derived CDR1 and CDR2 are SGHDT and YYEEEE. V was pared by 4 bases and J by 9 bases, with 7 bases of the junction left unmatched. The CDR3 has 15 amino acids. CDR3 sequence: CASSLGDRGASPLHF. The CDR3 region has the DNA TGTGCCAGCAGCCTGGGGGACAGGGGCGCTTCACCCCTCCACTTT. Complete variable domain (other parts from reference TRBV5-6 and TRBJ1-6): DAGVTQSPTHLIKTRGQQVTLRCSPKSGHDTVSWYQQALGQGPQFIFQYYEEEERQRGNFPDRFSGHQFPNYSSELNVNALLLGDSALYLCASSLGDRGASPLHFGNGTRLTVT.

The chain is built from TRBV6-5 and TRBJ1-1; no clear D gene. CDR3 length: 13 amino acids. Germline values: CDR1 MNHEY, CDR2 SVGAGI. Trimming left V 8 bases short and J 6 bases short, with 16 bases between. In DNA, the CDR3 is TGTGCCAGCTCCAAGCGGGCGGATCCTGAAGCTTTCTTT. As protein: CASSKRADPEAFF.

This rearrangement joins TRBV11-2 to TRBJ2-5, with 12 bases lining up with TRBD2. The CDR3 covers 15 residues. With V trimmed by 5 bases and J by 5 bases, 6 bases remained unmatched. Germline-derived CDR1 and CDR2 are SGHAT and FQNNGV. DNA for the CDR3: TGTGCCAGCAGCCCTAGCGGGGGGGCCCGTGAGACCCAGTACTTC. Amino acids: CASSPSGGARETQYF.

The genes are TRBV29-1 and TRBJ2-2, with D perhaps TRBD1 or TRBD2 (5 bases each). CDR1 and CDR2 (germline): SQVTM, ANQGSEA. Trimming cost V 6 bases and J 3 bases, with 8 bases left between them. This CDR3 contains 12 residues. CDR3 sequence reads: CSVLGDTGELFF. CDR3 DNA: TGCAGCGTCTTGGGGGACACCGGGGAGCTGTTTTTT.

The CDR3 sequence: CSVYTGTDYEQYF. The CDR3 nucleotides read TGCAGCGTTTACACCGGGACAGATTACGAGCAGTACTTC. The chain uses TRBV29-1 and TRBJ2-7; 7 bases match TRBD1. The CDR3 spans 13 residues. Germline CDR1 reads SQVTM; CDR2 reads ANQGSEA. The junction had 8 bases not matched to a gene; V was cut back by 5 bases and J by 4 bases.

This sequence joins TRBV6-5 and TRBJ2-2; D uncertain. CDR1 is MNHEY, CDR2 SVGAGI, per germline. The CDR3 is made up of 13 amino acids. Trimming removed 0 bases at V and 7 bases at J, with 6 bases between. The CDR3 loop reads CASSYSLGGELFF. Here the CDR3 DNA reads TGTGCCAGCAGTTACTCTCTTGGCGGGGAGCTGTTTTTT.

The CDR3 nucleotides read TGTGCCAGCAGTTCCCCTGGGACAGGGGGTCACGAGCAGTACTTC. It is translated as CASSSPGTGGHEQYF. This chain joins TRBV6-9 and TRBJ2-7; TRBD1 aligns across 11 bases. CDR3 length: 15 amino acids. Looked up from germline, CDR1 is MNHGY and CDR2 is SVAAGI. V was pared by 4 bases and J by 5 bases, with 7 bases of the junction left unmatched.

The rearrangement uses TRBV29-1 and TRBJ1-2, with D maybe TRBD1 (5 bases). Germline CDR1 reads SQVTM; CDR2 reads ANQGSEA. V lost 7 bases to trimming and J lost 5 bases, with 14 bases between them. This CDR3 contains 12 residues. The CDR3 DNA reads TGCAGCGCCCTGGGGACGGATTATGGCTACACCTTC. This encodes CSALGTDYGYTF.

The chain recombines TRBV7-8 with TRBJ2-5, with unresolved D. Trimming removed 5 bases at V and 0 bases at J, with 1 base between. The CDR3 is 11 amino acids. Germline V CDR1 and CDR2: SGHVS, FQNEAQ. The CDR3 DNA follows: TGTGCCAGCAGCCACCAAGAGACCCAGTACTTC. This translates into CASSHQETQYF.